This T cell receptor beta chain comes out of a study of T cells in Graves' hyperthyroidism and ophthalmopathy. Whole-study findings and limits: A 13 V-J model separated ophthalmopathy from stable hyperthyroidism.

In this sample, this clonotype turned up many times. The target antigen is unknown. V gave up 10 bases and J gave up 2 bases, with 17 bases separating them. The CDR3 totals 14 residues. Germline CDR1 and CDR2: SNHLY and FYNNEI. The authors took PBMCs from 7.5 to 10 ml fresh peripheral blood. Template material for amplifying TCR beta CDR3 regions consisted of RNA transcripts. Researchers ran a first-round RT-PCR on the TCR CDR3 using the HTBI primer set. TCRdb reprocessed the multiplex PCR reads via MiXCR and lists one record per CDR3 protein. The sample includes a few hundred thousand distinct CDR3 sequences, 15% to 19% of them seen just once.

The chain employs TRBV2 and TRBJ2-5; perhaps TRBD2 as D (7 bases). The receptor was derived from a woman aged 25 to 39 with Graves' hyperthyroidism. The sequencing input was blood. DNA of the CDR3: TGTGCCACCCATGATGGGGGGGCTCAAGAGACCCAGTACTTC. It translates to CATHDGGAQETQYF.